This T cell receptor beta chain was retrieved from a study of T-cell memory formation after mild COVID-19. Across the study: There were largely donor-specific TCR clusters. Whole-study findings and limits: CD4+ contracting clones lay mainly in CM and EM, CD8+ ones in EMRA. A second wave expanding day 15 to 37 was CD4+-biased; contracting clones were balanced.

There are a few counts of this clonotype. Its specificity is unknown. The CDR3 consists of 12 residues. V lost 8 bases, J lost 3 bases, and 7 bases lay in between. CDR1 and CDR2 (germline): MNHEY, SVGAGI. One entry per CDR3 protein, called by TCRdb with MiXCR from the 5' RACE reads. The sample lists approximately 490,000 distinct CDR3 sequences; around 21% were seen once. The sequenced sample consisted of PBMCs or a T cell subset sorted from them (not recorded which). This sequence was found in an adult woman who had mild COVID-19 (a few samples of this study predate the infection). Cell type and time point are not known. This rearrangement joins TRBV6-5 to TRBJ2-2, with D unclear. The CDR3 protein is CASQRDTGELFF. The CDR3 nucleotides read TGTGCCAGCCAACGTGACACCGGGGAGCTGTTTTTT.